Listed below are T cell receptor beta chains from one sample, sequenced in a study of control samples from healthy donors and cancer patients. The table came from immunoSEQ multiplex PCR; TCRdb's copy has only in-frame clones and leaves some out. The sample yields 110,000 or so clones, 82% seen once. Sequencing input: blood. The receptors originated from a man aged 18 to 29 in good health. Both conserved end residues are part of each CDR3. Each record gives: V gene, J gene, CDR3 protein.

v_call: TRBV5-8; j_call: TRBJ1-5; cdr3_aa: CASSWGQSPNQPQHF
v_call: TRBV12-3/TRBV12-4; j_call: TRBJ2-1; cdr3_aa: CASSWTDYNEQFF
v_call: TRBV28; j_call: TRBJ2-3; cdr3_aa: CASSSAGTSLPDTQYF
v_call: TRBV6-1; j_call: TRBJ1-1; cdr3_aa: CASSEETGISTEAFF
v_call: TRBV7-6; j_call: TRBJ2-2; cdr3_aa: CASSLGLAGGNTGELFF
v_call: TRBV7-8; j_call: TRBJ2-2; cdr3_aa: CASSATSGGVTGELFF
v_call: TRBV7-2; j_call: TRBJ1-2; cdr3_aa: CASSRGQGVGYGYTF
v_call: TRBV6-5; j_call: TRBJ2-7; cdr3_aa: CASSYSSLAGAYEQYF
v_call: TRBV5-8; j_call: TRBJ2-1; cdr3_aa: CASSLEFGRVNEQFF
v_call: TRBV7-8; j_call: TRBJ2-1; cdr3_aa: CASSSGLAGGNEQFF
v_call: TRBV3-1/TRBV3-2; j_call: TRBJ1-6; cdr3_aa: CASSQGSSYNSPLHF
v_call: TRBV7-9; j_call: TRBJ2-1; cdr3_aa: CASTLVNEQFF
v_call: TRBV7-8; j_call: TRBJ2-3; cdr3_aa: CASSLLSGSQYF
v_call: TRBV2; j_call: TRBJ2-3; cdr3_aa: CASTEGLAGGWSTDTQYF
v_call: TRBV7-2; j_call: TRBJ1-5; cdr3_aa: CASSLDRDQPQHF
v_call: TRBV24-1; j_call: TRBJ2-1; cdr3_aa: CATSKGWGQNYNEQFF
v_call: TRBV7-9; j_call: TRBJ2-5; cdr3_aa: CASSPSDGTPLQETQYF
v_call: TRBV2; j_call: TRBJ1-1; cdr3_aa: CASATGVNTEAFF
v_call: TRBV13; j_call: TRBJ1-1; cdr3_aa: CASSPPNPDRNTEAFF
v_call: TRBV7-2; j_call: TRBJ1-6; cdr3_aa: CASSEESGYSPLHF
v_call: TRBV9; j_call: TRBJ2-2; cdr3_aa: CASSVSPQGNTGELFF
v_call: TRBV11-2; j_call: TRBJ2-2; cdr3_aa: CASSLSMAGIRAGELFF
v_call: TRBV14; j_call: TRBJ1-3; cdr3_aa: CASSQAQGGGNTIYF
v_call: TRBV30; j_call: TRBJ2-3; cdr3_aa: CARTKGRTDTQYF
v_call: TRBV19; j_call: TRBJ2-1; cdr3_aa: CASSVSGGKGYEQFF
v_call: TRBV14; j_call: TRBJ2-3; cdr3_aa: CASSLSGRGDTQYF
v_call: TRBV5-5; j_call: TRBJ1-1; cdr3_aa: CASRQGANLADTEAFF
v_call: TRBV27; j_call: TRBJ2-1; cdr3_aa: CASRPPGGGYNEQFF
v_call: TRBV30; j_call: TRBJ2-7; cdr3_aa: CATRQLSYEQYF
v_call: TRBV2; j_call: TRBJ2-5; cdr3_aa: CASRGQGKAWETQYF
v_call: TRBV27; j_call: TRBJ2-2; cdr3_aa: CASRRNTGELFF
v_call: TRBV3-1/TRBV3-2; j_call: TRBJ2-3; cdr3_aa: CASSPQVIAGYTDTQYF
v_call: TRBV29-1; j_call: TRBJ1-1; cdr3_aa: CSVEGQINTEAFF
v_call: TRBV4-2; j_call: TRBJ2-7; cdr3_aa: CASSQLQGAANEQYF
v_call: TRBV5-4; j_call: TRBJ1-2; cdr3_aa: CASSLATGRDRGYGYTF